These T cell receptor beta chains were read from a single sample in a study of Graves' ophthalmopathy and Graves' hyperthyroidism. TCRdb re-called the multiplex PCR reads through MiXCR, storing one row per CDR3 protein. The sample has over a million distinct CDR3 sequences, 35% to 40% seen once; the top ten hold 11%. Sequencing input: peripheral blood or thyroid tissue (not recorded which). Receptor source: an adult man with Graves' hyperthyroidism. Each CDR3 is given with its conserved first and last residue. A D gene is named only where the DNA matches it firmly. Clone size, where shown, is once, few, many, or a class for clones that have expanded.

>-|-|TRBV29-1|TRBJ2-5
TGTGCCTGGAAACCGGGGACCTTCGCGGGGGAGACCCAGTACTTC
CAWKPGTFAGETQYF
>few|TRBD1|TRBV28|TRBJ1-1
TGTGCCAGCAGTTTATCGGGACAGGGTGTGGCTGAAGCTTTCTTT
CASSLSGQGVAEAFF
>-|TRBD1|TRBV10-2|TRBJ2-7
TGTGCCAGCACCATCGCTCGGACAGGGGGGTCCTACGAGCAGTACTTC
CASTIARTGGSYEQYF
>-|-|TRBV6-4|TRBJ1-2
TGTGCCAGCAGCCGTCACAGGACATATGGCTACACCTTC
CASSRHRTYGYTF
>many|TRBD2|TRBV7-8|TRBJ2-7
TGTGCCAGCAGCCCTGGGAGGGGAGCCTACGAGCAGTACTTC
CASSPGRGAYEQYF
>-|TRBD1|TRBV19|TRBJ2-7
TGTGCCAGTAGTGACGTCCCGGGACAGAGAAACTACGAGCAGTACTTC
CASSDVPGQRNYEQYF
>many|TRBD1|TRBV20-1|TRBJ2-7
TGCAGTGCGCCGGGACAGCAGTCTTACGAGCAGTACTTC
CSAPGQQSYEQYF
>few|-|TRBV12-3/TRBV12-4|TRBJ1-5
TGTGCCAGCAGTTACCAGGGGACTCTCGGGCTTGACAATCAGCCCCAGCATTTT
CASSYQGTLGLDNQPQHF
>many|-|TRBV7-2|TRBJ1-5
TGTGCCAGCAGCTTAGAGCTGCAGCAGCCCCAGCATTTT
CASSLELQQPQHF
>many|-|TRBV24-1|TRBJ1-2
TGTGCCACCAGCGATAGGGAGAACAACTATGGCTACACCTTC
CATSDRENNYGYTF
>many|TRBD1|TRBV7-9|TRBJ2-7
TGTGCCAGCAGAAACACAGGGGACGAGCAGTACTTC
CASRNTGDEQYF
>-|-|TRBV2|TRBJ1-1
TGTGCCAGCAGTGAACGACTGGGGGTGAACACTGAAGCTTTCTTT
CASSERLGVNTEAFF
>many|-|TRBV11-2|TRBJ2-7
TGTGCCAGCAGCCCTGAACAATACTGGGACGAGCAGTACTTC
CASSPEQYWDEQYF
>-|-|TRBV10-1|TRBJ2-3
TGCGCCAGCAGGATCCGGGCCACCAAGGAAGGTACGCAGTATTTT
CASRIRATKEGTQYF
>few|-|TRBV15|TRBJ2-5
TGTGCCACCAGCAGACCCGGTCTGTCGGCGGGAGAGACCCAGTACTTC
CATSRPGLSAGETQYF
>-|TRBD2|TRBV7-9|TRBJ2-5
TGTGCCAGCAGCCCAAGACAGCGGGAGTCCTGGGAGACCCAGTACTTC
CASSPRQRESWETQYF
>-|TRBD1|TRBV12-3/TRBV12-4|TRBJ1-4
TGTGCCAGCAGTTTAGCGGGACAGGGTGACGAAAAACTGTTTTTT
CASSLAGQGDEKLFF
>-|-|TRBV7-9|TRBJ2-7
TGTGCCAGCAGCTTTCCCAGCAGCTCCTACGAGCAGTACTTC
CASSFPSSSYEQYF
>many|-|TRBV5-1|TRBJ1-5
TGCGCCAGCAGCTTGTCAACGGATCAGCCCCAGCATTTT
CASSLSTDQPQHF
>many|TRBD1|TRBV5-1|TRBJ1-1
TGCGCCAGCAGCCCCCGACAGGGCTGGGGGACTGAAGCTTTCTTT
CASSPRQGWGTEAFF
>-|-|TRBV19|TRBJ1-6
TGTGCCAGTAGTAAAGGCAGGGAAGCTTCACCCCTCCACTTT
CASSKGREASPLHF
>many|-|TRBV9|TRBJ1-1
TGTGCCAGCAGCGCCAACAAGGGTGAAGCTTTCTTT
CASSANKGEAFF
>many|-|TRBV7-8|TRBJ2-5
TGTGCCAGCAGCCCTGAGGGGGATCAAGAGAGGACCCAGTACTTC
CASSPEGDQERTQYF
>many|-|TRBV7-9|TRBJ1-3
TGTGCCAGCAGCCCGAAACTCAACTCTGGAAACACCATATATTTT
CASSPKLNSGNTIYF
>-|TRBD1|TRBV24-1|TRBJ2-5
TGTGCCACCAGTGATTGGACAGGGGAGACCCAGTACTTC
CATSDWTGETQYF
>many|-|TRBV7-2|TRBJ1-2
TGTGCCAGCAGCTCGACAACTAACTATGGCTACACCTTC
CASSSTTNYGYTF
>many|-|TRBV12-3/TRBV12-4|TRBJ2-7
TGTGCCAGCAGTCCGGAGGGTGTGCGGGAGCAGTACTTC
CASSPEGVREQYF
>-|-|TRBV7-7|TRBJ1-1
TGTGCCAGCAGCGTTCGGACCCCGGCCCCCCGGGACAAGATGAACACTGAAGCTTTCTTT
CASSVRTPAPRDKMNTEAFF
>many|TRBD1|TRBV10-1|TRBJ2-2
TGCGCCAGCAGTTGGGACAGGGGGCTTAGCGGGGAGCTGTTTTTT
CASSWDRGLSGELFF
>-|-|TRBV11-2|TRBJ1-1
TGTGCCAGCAGCTTCGGGGGCGTAAACAATTTGAACACTGAAGCTTTCTTT
CASSFGGVNNLNTEAFF
>many|TRBD1|TRBV4-3|TRBJ1-2
TGCGCCAGCAGCCAGGCCGGGACAGGGTATGGCTACACCTTC
CASSQAGTGYGYTF